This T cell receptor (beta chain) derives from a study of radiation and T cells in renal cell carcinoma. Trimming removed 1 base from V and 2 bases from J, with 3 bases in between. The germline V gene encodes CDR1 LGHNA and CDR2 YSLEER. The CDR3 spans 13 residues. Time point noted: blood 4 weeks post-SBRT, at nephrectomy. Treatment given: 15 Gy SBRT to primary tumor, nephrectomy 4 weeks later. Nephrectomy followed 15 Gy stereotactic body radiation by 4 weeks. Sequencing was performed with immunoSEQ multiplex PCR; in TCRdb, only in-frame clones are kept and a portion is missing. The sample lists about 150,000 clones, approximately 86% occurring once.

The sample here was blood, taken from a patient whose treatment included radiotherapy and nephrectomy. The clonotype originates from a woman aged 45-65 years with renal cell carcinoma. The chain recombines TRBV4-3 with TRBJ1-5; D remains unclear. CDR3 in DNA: TGCGCCAGCAGCCAAGGGGGCAATCAGCCCCAGCATTTT. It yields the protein CASSQGGNQPQHF.